The sequence of this T cell receptor beta chain was determined in a study of T cells in women clearing cervical HPV infection. For the study at large: Cases were women with histologically confirmed HPV16-related CIN3 or worse, including 2 invasive cancers. Findings of the study overall: Repertoire richness, not evenness, was significantly elevated in CIN3+ cases versus controls.

Sequenced by immunoSEQ multiplex PCR; TCRdb stores in-frame clones only, minus some. The sample's table shows 48,000 or so clones. Comments on this clone: Its antigen is not identified.

Material for sequencing was blood buffy coat. This receptor was identified in a woman between 18 and 75 years old with a cervical HPV16 infection that either progressed to CIN3+ or cleared (not recorded which).

This CDR3 reads CASSRLPRRGGRDEQFF. CDR3 DNA (partial): TGTGCCAGTAGTAGACTCCCAAGGCGGGGGGGCCGCGATGAG. The V and J genes are TRBV19 and TRBJ2-1; 9 bases align to TRBD2. With the read ending 3 residues before the CDR3 end, the germline J gene is used to fill in that end. The V and J ends lost 4 bases and 8 bases, in that order; junction bases with no gene match: 15. Germline values: CDR1 LNHDA, CDR2 SQIVND (reference sequence). The CDR3 totals 17 residues.